The text below deals with one TCR beta chain. Its antigen target is currently unknown. Nothing much larger sits one base from this clone, and base qualities are not available. This specimen's time point label, interpreted: healthy volunteer bleed at 2 weeks. Total RNA was extracted from unfractionated whole blood that had been collected in Tempus Blood RNA tubes. Roughly 5 healthy volunteers served as TCR sequencing controls and were bled at day 0, 2 weeks and 6 weeks. These data are taken from a study of human T cells and chemical hapten exposure (dated by TCRdb to the early 2020s). Background on the whole study: The libraries were sequenced as a pool, and the TCR yield per sample differed mostly because of small variations in library volumes within the pool. Peripheral blood TCR repertoire changes were tracked in vivo in alopecia patients during primary and secondary sensitization to the hapten diphenylcyclopropenone (DPC). For every blood RNA sample, sequencing covered both the TCR alpha and TCR beta chains.

The library was built by means of RACE. Instrument on record: NextSeq 500. Library preparation attached unique molecular identifiers to individual cDNA molecules for quantitative, reproducible TCR counting. In the paper's pipeline: The median number of TCRs per sample was some 100,000, ranging from about 20,000 to 690,600. V, J and CDR3 annotation of the TCR reads was carried out using the Decombinator software suite. For the PS versus PT1 abundance plots, all samples were subsampled to the same number of TCRs (28,000). Expanded TCRs were defined as absent before sensitization and observed at least eight times at the 2-week time point. TCRdb's own reprocessing of the public reads used fastp at Q25 and MiXCR and kept productive beta chains. Merged by CDR3 protein, the rows form single entries marked with the most common genes and DNA. The V and J calls shown here were made by TCRdb, not taken from the authors' results. The sample table shows about 130,000 distinct CDR3 sequences, and 9% to 10% are seen once. Approximately 2% of the sample is held by the ten biggest clonotypes.

Measured from the cysteine to the phenylalanine, the CDR3 is 15 residues long. Only the CDR3 DNA is retained, 45 bases long and in frame from the first base. The germline ends are 17 bases apart after V is trimmed by 1 base and J by 8 bases. Results the study describes overall, beyond this receptor: Repeated subsampling changed both the strength of the expansion versus patch-test correlation and the threshold at which the correlation became significant. DPC sensitization did not change the number of TCRs with a frequency above 1 in 1000, and there was no evidence of changes in global repertoire structure.

The V gene is TRBV12-3 or TRBV12-4 and the J gene is TRBJ2-5, and possibly TRBD2, on 7 matching bases. What was sequenced was whole blood. The sequence was obtained from a male donor in good health. Some clones in this sample may be carry-over from other donors' samples. In nucleotides, the sequence is TGTGCCAGCAGTTTAGGGGGGGGGCCCCAGGAAACCCAGTACTTC. This is translated as CASSLGGGPQETQYF.